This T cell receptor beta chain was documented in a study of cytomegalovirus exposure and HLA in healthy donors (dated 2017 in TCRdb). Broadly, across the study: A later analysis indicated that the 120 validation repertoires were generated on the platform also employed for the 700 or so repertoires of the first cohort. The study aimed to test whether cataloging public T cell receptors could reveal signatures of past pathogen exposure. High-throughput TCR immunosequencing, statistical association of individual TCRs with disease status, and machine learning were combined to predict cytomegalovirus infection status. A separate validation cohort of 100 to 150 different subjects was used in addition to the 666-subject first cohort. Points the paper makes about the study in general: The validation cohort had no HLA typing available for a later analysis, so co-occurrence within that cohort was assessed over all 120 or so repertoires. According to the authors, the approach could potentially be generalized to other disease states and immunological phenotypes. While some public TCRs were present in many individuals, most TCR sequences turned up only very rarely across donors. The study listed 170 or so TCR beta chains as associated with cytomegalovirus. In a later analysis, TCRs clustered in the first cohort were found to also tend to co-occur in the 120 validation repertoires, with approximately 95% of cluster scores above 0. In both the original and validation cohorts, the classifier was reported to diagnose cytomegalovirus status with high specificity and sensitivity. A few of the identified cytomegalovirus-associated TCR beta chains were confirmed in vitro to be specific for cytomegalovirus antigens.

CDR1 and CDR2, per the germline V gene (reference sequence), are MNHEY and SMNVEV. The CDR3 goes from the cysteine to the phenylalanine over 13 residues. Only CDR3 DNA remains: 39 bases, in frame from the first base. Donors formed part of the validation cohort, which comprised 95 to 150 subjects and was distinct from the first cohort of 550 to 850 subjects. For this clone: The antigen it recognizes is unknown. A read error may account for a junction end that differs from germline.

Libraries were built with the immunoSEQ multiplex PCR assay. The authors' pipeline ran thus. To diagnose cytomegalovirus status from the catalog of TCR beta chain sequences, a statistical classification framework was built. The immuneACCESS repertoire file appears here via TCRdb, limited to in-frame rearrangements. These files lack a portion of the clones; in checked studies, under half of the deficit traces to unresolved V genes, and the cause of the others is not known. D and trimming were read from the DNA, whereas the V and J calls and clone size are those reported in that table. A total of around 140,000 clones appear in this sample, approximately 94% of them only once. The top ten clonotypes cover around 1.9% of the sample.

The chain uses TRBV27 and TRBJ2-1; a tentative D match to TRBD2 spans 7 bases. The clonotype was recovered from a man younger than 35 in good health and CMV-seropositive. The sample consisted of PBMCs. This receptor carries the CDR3 CASISGGGNQQFF. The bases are TGTGCCAGCATTTCCGGCGGGGGCAATCAGCAGTTCTTC.